The clone carrying this T cell receptor beta chain showed up many times. Its antigen is not known. The data are from a study of T-cell memory formation after mild COVID-19. Whole-study findings and limits: Contracting clones from day 15 to 85 had balanced CD4/CD8; later expanders favoured CD4+. Within pre-infection memory, some responding clones were found, suggesting cross-reactive memory joined. Confirmation of SARS-CoV-2 specificity was lacking for second-wave clones peaking day 37. Of the contracting clones, CD4+ ones lay mainly in CM and EM, and CD8+ ones in EMRA.

TCRdb reanalysed the 5' RACE reads using MiXCR and keeps one entry per CDR3 protein. Of 400,000 or so distinct CDR3 sequences in the sample, over 15% were seen once. The V end was cut by 2 bases, the J end by 4 bases, with 4 bases between. Germline V gene data show CDR1 as SGHRS and CDR2 as YFSETQ. CDR3 size: 11 residues. The chain links TRBV5-1 to TRBJ2-7; no definite D call. The sequencing sample was made of PBMCs or a T cell subset sorted from them (not recorded which). This clonotype was obtained from an adult woman who had mild COVID-19 (a few samples of this study predate the infection). Cell type and time point are not known. The CDR3 spells CASSLEYEQYF. The CDR3 bases are TGCGCCAGCAGCTTAGAATACGAGCAGTACTTC.